This T cell receptor beta chain was profiled in a study of T cell responses to AZD1222 COVID-19 vaccine. The V and J ends lost 5 bases and 1 base respectively, with 7 bases between them. CDR1 SGHRS and CDR2 YFSETQ come from the germline V gene. The CDR3 runs to 12 residues. Sequenced by immunoSEQ multiplex PCR; TCRdb stores in-frame clones only, minus some. The sample includes approximately 130,000 clones, about nine tenths of them seen just once. The receptor comes from an adult who received the AZD1222 COVID-19 vaccine. The sequencing used peripheral blood, collected 28 days after the second AZD1222 dose. The V and J genes are TRBV5-1 and TRBJ2-7, with D uncertain. The CDR3 nucleotides are TGCGCCAGCAGTCCCGAGTCCTACGAGCAGTACTTC. It specifies CASSPESYEQYF.